Below, 6 T cell receptor beta chains from the same sample are listed, as sequenced in a study of blood T cells in healthy people across ages (dated by TCRdb to between 2014 and 2017). Receptor libraries were prepared by 5' RACE. Sequenced on an Illumina HiSeq 2500. A second about 7 to 12 cycle PCR used a sample-barcoded 5' primer and a J-beta primer mix. TCRdb ran its own pipeline on the public reads, namely fastp trimming at Q25 and MiXCR clone calling, and kept in-frame beta chains. Rows with a matching CDR3 protein are joined into one entry that keeps the most common DNA and genes. This sample gives hundreds of thousands of distinct CDR3 sequences in total; approximately 50% of them show up just once. Roughly a third of the sample is in the top ten clones. The specimen was blood. Receptors were obtained from a woman between 55 and 75 years old in good health.

The chain has TRBV7-9 and TRBJ2-7; no reliable D call. This CDR3 is 11 amino acids long. The V gene lost 7 bases and the J gene lost 6 bases, with 10 bases spanning the gap. CDR1 and CDR2 from the germline V gene are SEHNR and FQNEAQ (reference sequence). The CDR3 spells CASTPFSEQYF. As DNA, the CDR3 is TGTGCCAGCACACCCTTTAGCGAGCAGTACTTC.

The sample holds a few counts of this clonotype. The rearrangement uses TRBV28 and TRBJ2-5; tentatively, D is TRBD1 (6 bases). This CDR3 region has 17 residues. Trimming took 4 bases from V and 2 from J, leaving 20 bases between them. Germline lookup yields CDR1 MDHEN and CDR2 SYDVKM. The CDR3 DNA reads TGTGCCAGCAGTTCGCCCTGGACAGAACCAAGTCAAGAGACCCAGTACTTC. Protein product: CASSSPWTEPSQETQYF.

The chain joins TRBV7-9 to TRBJ1-1, with TRBD1 identical over 8 bases. CDR1 and CDR2 (germline): SEHNR, FQNEAQ (reference sequence). The CDR3 has 14 residues. Losses at the gene ends were 3 bases for V and 4 bases for J; bases not matched to a gene: 4. The CDR3: CASSFSGQATEAFF. CDR3 sequence (DNA): TGTGCCAGCAGCTTCTCGGGACAGGCCACTGAAGCTTTCTTT.

The V gene is TRBV6-2 or TRBV6-3, the J gene TRBJ2-5; 12 nucleotides agree with TRBD2. CDR1 is MNHEY and CDR2 is SVGEGT in the germline V gene. V lost 4 bases, J lost 2 bases, and 5 bases stayed unmatched. The CDR3 extends over 16 amino acids. The CDR3 DNA reads as TGTGCCAGCAGTTCCTTCGGACTAGCGGGACAAGAGACCCAGTACTTC. Translation gives CASSSFGLAGQETQYF.

The chain has TRBV5-6 and TRBJ2-7; TRBD2 matches 8 bases. Germline-derived CDR1 and CDR2 are SGHDT and YYEEEE. The V gene end was trimmed by 2 bases and the J gene end by 7 bases; junction bases not matched to a gene: 11. The CDR3 consists of 15 residues. CDR3 sequence reads: CASSFRGGRIDEQYF. DNA of the CDR3: TGTGCCAGCAGCTTCCGCGGGGGGCGCATCGATGAGCAGTACTTC.

V gene TRBV2 combines with J gene TRBJ2-2; D uncertain. Germline lookup yields CDR1 SNHLY and CDR2 FYNNEI. This CDR3 has 15 amino acids. V lost 3 bases and J lost 5, with 13 bases in between. Here the CDR3 reads CASSDTSLRTGELFF. The CDR3 DNA follows: TGTGCCAGCAGTGATACAAGCTTGCGTACCGGGGAGCTGTTTTTT.